Listed below are T cell receptor beta chains from one sample, sequenced in a study of spatial heterogeneity in lung cancer. MiXCR, run by TCRdb on the 5' RACE reads, gives a single entry per CDR3 protein. The table records about 41,000 distinct CDR3 sequences, about 12% of them present only once. Sequencing used PBMCs, obtained at surgery. These receptors were obtained from a female donor with early-stage non-small cell lung cancer. CDR3s include the opening cysteine and the closing phenylalanine or tryptophan.

J gene	V gene	CDR3 length	CDR3 protein
TRBJ2-1	TRBV4-2	13	CASSQGEGNEQFF
TRBJ2-1	TRBV19	14	CASKGTAGGREQFF
TRBJ1-2	TRBV7-2	12	CASSPGFSGYTF
TRBJ2-7	TRBV7-9	15	CASSLAGTGGHEQYF
TRBJ1-6	TRBV3-2	19	CASSQGGQDQGSYNSPLHF
TRBJ1-1	TRBV4-2	14	CASSQGPPNTEAFF
TRBJ2-2	TRBV15	18	CATTKRWGQGVNTGELFF
TRBJ2-7	TRBV12-5	18	CASGLVLSWQGGSYEQYF
TRBJ2-7	TRBV25-1	17	CASSESHLDRGIHEQYF
TRBJ1-2	TRBV5-6	14	CASSTDGATYGYTF
TRBJ1-4	TRBV6-6	16	CASSYGRDRRREKLFF
TRBJ2-3	TRBV5-1	21	CASSFPPGSGGTTASTDTQYF
TRBJ2-7	TRBV6-2/TRBV6-3	13	CASSSGDSYEQYF
TRBJ2-5	TRBV5-1	14	CASSTSGGAETQYF
TRBJ1-1	TRBV6-2/TRBV6-3	12	CASSSGTIEAFF
TRBJ2-2	TRBV5-1	15	CASRRTWQSTGELFF
TRBJ2-1	TRBV13	15	CASSIAGGGVDEQFF
TRBJ2-2	TRBV20-1	15	CSARPGGENTGELFF
TRBJ2-6	TRBV9	14	CASSSRSGANVLTF
TRBJ2-1	TRBV12-3/TRBV12-4	14	CASSPRIRADEQFF
TRBJ1-2	TRBV15	17	CATSRDQRARLGEGYTF
TRBJ2-5	TRBV30	16	CAWRERGGRTQETQYF
TRBJ2-2	TRBV6-5	20	CASSYLPTTGGTANTGELFF
TRBJ2-5	TRBV7-3	13	CATTNGLAQTQYF
TRBJ1-1	TRBV30	11	CACVKRTEAFF
TRBJ2-5	TRBV12-3/TRBV12-4	16	CASSLGRDPFQETQYF
TRBJ1-2	TRBV23-1	14	CASIHRGRYYGYTF
TRBJ1-2	TRBV20-1	12	CMPVDGLGGYTF
TRBJ2-5	TRBV2	13	CASRAYYQETQYF
TRBJ1-5	TRBV11-2	17	CASSFGTARNSNQPQHF
TRBJ1-2	TRBV20-1	15	CSARTSGNLGYGYTF
TRBJ1-6	TRBV12-3/TRBV12-4	14	CASGAGQGVSPLHF
TRBJ2-5	TRBV2	14	CASTFDRTEGAQYF
TRBJ2-3	TRBV4-2	17	CASSQDPPGGPTDTQYF
TRBJ1-1	TRBV12-3/TRBV12-4	14	CASSLAGPETEAFF
TRBJ2-5	TRBV5-4	14	CASSLTFNGETQYF
TRBJ2-1	TRBV4-1	15	CASSQTPGGMNEQFF
TRBJ2-7	TRBV9	14	CASSAPAGGGEQYF
TRBJ2-5	TRBV6-5	16	CASSYSWTSGPETQYF
TRBJ2-1	TRBV20-1	16	CSARGGTSGGYNEQFF
TRBJ1-3	TRBV2	14	CASSELALGGTIYF
TRBJ1-1	TRBV20-1	13	CSIRTKVNTEAFF
TRBJ2-1	TRBV20-1	12	CSARIGHNEQFF
TRBJ2-3	TRBV6-5	15	CASSYGTSRTDTQYF
TRBJ2-3	TRBV11-2	16	CASSLVTGTTTDTQYF
TRBJ1-1	TRBV2	16	CATTTGGGFMNTEAFF
TRBJ1-2	TRBV11-2	12	CASSRQGVGYTF
TRBJ2-7	TRBV3-1	16	CASSQLVTGGPYEQYF
TRBJ1-5	TRBV7-2	17	CASSLNPGGASNQPQHF
TRBJ1-2	TRBV9	11	CASSGGEPHTF
TRBJ1-6	TRBV11-1	15	CATRGTSGKNSPLHF
TRBJ2-5	TRBV5-1	16	CASSFGTSGPQETQYF
TRBJ1-5	TRBV24-1	14	CATSSPGWGQPQHF
TRBJ2-1	TRBV30	15	CAWSARGGLINEQFF
TRBJ2-7	TRBV12-3/TRBV12-4	12	CASTPDRHEQYF